A selection of T cell receptor beta chains follows, all from one sample in a study of cytomegalovirus exposure and HLA in healthy donors. The protocol was immunoSEQ multiplex PCR, while the TCRdb copy is restricted to in-frame clones and leaves out a portion. Of 150,000 to 200,000 clones listed, more than 75% were seen once; the top ten hold approximately 2.5%. The sample consisted of PBMCs. The receptors were sampled from a young man in good health and CMV-seropositive. Each CDR3 is given with its conserved first and last residue. The order of the fields is V gene, J gene, CDR3 protein.

>TRBV6-5|TRBJ1-1
CASSYRQGEAFF
>TRBV5-1|TRBJ2-1
CASSFLSNEQFF
>TRBV4-3|TRBJ2-2
CASSYLSGSCTGELFF
>TRBV4-3|TRBJ2-4
CASSQALAHQAKNIQYF
>TRBV2|TRBJ2-1
CASSHISGSSYNEQFF
>TRBV7-9|TRBJ2-1
CSSSRGQGRGDEQFF
>TRBV5-4|TRBJ2-2
CASSFSTGRLSGELFF
>TRBV29-1|TRBJ2-1
CSVEGWSWDEQFF
>TRBV9|TRBJ2-1
CASSVSGSYNEQFF
>TRBV7-9|TRBJ2-1
CASSSMKGSSYNEQFF
>TRBV6-5|TRBJ2-2
CASSYGPDQMTGELFF
>TRBV9|TRBJ2-3
CASSFQITDTQYF
>TRBV6-5|TRBJ1-2
CASSYSDRPRSYGYTF
>TRBV7-2|TRBJ1-1
CASSLQGYEAFF
>TRBV2|TRBJ2-4
CASSWTGGKNIQYF
>TRBV27|TRBJ2-3
CASSLSVREGRSDTQYF
>TRBV10-1|TRBJ1-4
CASSDQGAHEKLFF
>TRBV7-9|TRBJ1-5
CASSPSQGDQPQHF
>TRBV5-6|TRBJ1-5
CASRQTGEGQPQHF
>TRBV7-9|TRBJ2-5
CASRRGLAGGETQYF
>TRBV4-1|TRBJ1-3
CASSQGAPGNTIYF
>TRBV7-2|TRBJ2-1
CASSFSGSSYNEQFF
>TRBV4-3|TRBJ2-3
CASSQDLQAGAQYF
>TRBV5-1|TRBJ2-5
CASSPGTAQETQYF
>TRBV9|TRBJ2-1
CASSVGEGLGYNEQFF